This T cell receptor beta chain is drawn from a study of OX40 agonist ivuxolimab in advanced cancers. The CDR3 runs to 13 residues. CDR1 is LNHDA and CDR2 is SQIVND in the germline V gene (reference sequence). Trimming pared 2 bases from V and 5 bases from J, leaving 10 bases between. Data came from immunoSEQ multiplex PCR; TCRdb stores just in-frame clones and leaves some out. The table includes tens of thousands of clones, around 84% detected once. The clonotype comes from an adult with an advanced solid tumor such as melanoma, head and neck, liver or kidney cancer. The specimen was CD4+ or CD8+ T cells sorted from blood, collected in a trial of the OX40 agonist ivuxolimab. The chain has TRBV19 and TRBJ2-7, with D possibly being TRBD2 (5 bases). The CDR3 nucleotides are TGTGCCAGTAGTATAAAGGGAGATAACGAGCAGTACTTC. It specifies CASSIKGDNEQYF.